This T cell receptor beta chain was recovered during a study of early T cells in non-severe SARS-CoV-2 infection. MiXCR was run by TCRdb on the 5' RACE reads, yielding one entry per CDR3 protein. This sample has around 50,000 distinct CDR3 sequences; over 7.5% occur once, and the top ten carry roughly 8.3%. The CDR3 extends over 16 amino acids. Germline V gene data show CDR1 as SGHVS and CDR2 as FNYEAQ. V dropped 2 bases and J dropped 6; count of bases not matched to a gene: 6. This clonotype was seen repeatedly, ten times or more. The clonotype originates from an adult who was a healthcare worker with PCR-confirmed SARS-CoV-2 infection or an uninfected control (not recorded which). Material for sequencing was whole blood. The chain couples TRBV7-6 to TRBJ2-1; 11 bases are a match to TRBD2. The CDR3 here is CASSLFTSGRTNEQFF. The CDR3 coding sequence is TGTGCCAGCAGCTTATTTACTAGCGGGAGAACCAATGAGCAGTTCTTC.